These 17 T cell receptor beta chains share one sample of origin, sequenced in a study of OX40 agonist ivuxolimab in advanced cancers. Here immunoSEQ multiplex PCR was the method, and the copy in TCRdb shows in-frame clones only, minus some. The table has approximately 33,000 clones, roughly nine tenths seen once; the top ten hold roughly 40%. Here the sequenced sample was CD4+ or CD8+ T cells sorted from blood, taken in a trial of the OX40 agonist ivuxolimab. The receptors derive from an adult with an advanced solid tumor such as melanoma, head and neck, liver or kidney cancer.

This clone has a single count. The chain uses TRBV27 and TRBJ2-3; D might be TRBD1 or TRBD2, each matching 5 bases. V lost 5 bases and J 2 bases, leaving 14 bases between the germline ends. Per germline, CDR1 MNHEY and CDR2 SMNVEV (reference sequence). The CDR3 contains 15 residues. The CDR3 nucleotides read TGTGCCAGCAGTCGGACCGGGACCCACACAGATACGCAGTATTTT. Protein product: CASSRTGTHTDTQYF.

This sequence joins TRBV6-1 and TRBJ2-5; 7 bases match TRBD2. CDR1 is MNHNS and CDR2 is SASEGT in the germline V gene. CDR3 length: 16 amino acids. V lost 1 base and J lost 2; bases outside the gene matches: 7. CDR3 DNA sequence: TGTGCCAGCAGTGAAGACTGGTGGCGGGGGCAAGAGACCCAGTACTTC. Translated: CASSEDWWRGQETQYF.

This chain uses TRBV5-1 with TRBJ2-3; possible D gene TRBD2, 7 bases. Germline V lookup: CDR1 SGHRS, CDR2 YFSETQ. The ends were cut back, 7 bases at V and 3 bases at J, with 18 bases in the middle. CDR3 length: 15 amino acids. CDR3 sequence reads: CASSRGQAGTDTQYF. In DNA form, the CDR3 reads TGCGCCAGCTCACGGGGGCAAGCGGGGACAGATACGCAGTATTTT.

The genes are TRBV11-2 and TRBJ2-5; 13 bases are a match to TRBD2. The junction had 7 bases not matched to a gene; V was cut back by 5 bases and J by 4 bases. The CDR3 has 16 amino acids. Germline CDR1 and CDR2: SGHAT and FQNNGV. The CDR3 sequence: CASSPGTSGVAETQYF. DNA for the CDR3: TGTGCCAGCAGCCCAGGGACTAGCGGGGTGGCAGAGACCCAGTACTTC. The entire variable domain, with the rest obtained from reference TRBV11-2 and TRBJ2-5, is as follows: EAGVAQSPRYKIIEKRQSVAFWCNPISGHATLYWYQQILGQGPKLLIQFQNNGVVDDSQLPKDRFSAERLKGVDSTLKIQPAKLEDSAVYLCASSPGTSGVAETQYFGPGTRLLVL.

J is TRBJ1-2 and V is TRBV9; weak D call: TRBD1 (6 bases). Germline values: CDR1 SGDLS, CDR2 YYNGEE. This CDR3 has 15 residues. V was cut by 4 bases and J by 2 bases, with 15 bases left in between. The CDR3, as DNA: TGTGCCAGCAGCCTCCCTGGACAGCCCAACTATGGCTACACCTTC. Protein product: CASSLPGQPNYGYTF.

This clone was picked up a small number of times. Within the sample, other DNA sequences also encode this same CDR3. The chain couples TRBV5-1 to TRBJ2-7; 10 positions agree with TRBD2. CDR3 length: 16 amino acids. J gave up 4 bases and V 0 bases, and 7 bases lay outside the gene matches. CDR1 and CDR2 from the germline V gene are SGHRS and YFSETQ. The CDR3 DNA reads TGCGCCAGCAGCTTGGGTGTAGGACTAGCGGTATACGAGCAGTACTTC. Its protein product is CASSLGVGLAVYEQYF.

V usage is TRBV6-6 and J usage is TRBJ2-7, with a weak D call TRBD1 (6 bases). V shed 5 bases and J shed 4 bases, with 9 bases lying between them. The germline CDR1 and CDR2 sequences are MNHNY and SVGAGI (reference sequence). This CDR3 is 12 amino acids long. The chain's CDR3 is CASSRGGYEQYF. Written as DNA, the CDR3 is TGTGCCAGCAGTAGAGGGGGATACGAGCAGTACTTC.

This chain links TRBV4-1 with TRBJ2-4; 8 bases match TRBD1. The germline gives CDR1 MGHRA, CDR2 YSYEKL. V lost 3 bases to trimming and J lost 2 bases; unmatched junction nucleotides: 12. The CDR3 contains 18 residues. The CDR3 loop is CASSHRTGQVLSKNIQYF. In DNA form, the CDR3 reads TGCGCCAGCAGCCACAGGACAGGGCAGGTCTTGTCCAAAAACATTCAGTACTTC.

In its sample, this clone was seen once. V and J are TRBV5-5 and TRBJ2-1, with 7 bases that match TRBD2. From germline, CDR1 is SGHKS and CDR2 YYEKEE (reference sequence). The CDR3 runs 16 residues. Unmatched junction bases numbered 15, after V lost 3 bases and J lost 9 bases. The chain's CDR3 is CASSSIFWTRVGEQFF. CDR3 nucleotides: TGTGCCAGCAGCTCCATTTTCTGGACTAGGGTCGGTGAGCAGTTCTTC.

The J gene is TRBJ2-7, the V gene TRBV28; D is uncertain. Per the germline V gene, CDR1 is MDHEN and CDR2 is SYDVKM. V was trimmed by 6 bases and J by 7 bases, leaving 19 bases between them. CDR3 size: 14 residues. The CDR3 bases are TGTGCCAGCAGCGCTGCCCAAACTACGCGGGAGCAGTACTTC. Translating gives CASSAAQTTREQYF. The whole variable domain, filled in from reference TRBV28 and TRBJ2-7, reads DVKVTQSSRYLVKRTGEKVFLECVQDMDHENMFWYRQDPGLGLRLIYFSYDVKMKEKGDIPEGYSVSREKKERFSLILESASTNQTSMYLCASSAAQTTREQYFGPGTRLTVT.

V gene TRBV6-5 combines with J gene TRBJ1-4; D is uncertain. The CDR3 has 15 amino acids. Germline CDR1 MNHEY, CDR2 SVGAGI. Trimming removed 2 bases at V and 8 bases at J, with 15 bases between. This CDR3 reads CASSYGPTQGEKLFF. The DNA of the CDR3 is TGTGCCAGCAGTTACGGACCAACACAAGGCGAAAAACTGTTTTTT.

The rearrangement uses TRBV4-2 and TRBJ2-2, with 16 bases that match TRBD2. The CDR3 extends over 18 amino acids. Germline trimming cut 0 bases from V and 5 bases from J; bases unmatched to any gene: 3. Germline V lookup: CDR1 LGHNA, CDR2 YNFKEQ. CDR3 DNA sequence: TGTGCCAGCAGCCAAGAGCAGGGACTAGCGGGAGGGACCGGGGAGCTGTTTTTT. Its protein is CASSQEQGLAGGTGELFF.

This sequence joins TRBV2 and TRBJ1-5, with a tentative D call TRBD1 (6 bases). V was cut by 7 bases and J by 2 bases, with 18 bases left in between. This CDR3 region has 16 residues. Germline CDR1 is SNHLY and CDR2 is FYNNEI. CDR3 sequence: CASTGSVPGGNQPQHF. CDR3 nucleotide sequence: TGTGCCAGCACTGGGTCAGTCCCAGGGGGCAATCAGCCCCAGCATTTT.

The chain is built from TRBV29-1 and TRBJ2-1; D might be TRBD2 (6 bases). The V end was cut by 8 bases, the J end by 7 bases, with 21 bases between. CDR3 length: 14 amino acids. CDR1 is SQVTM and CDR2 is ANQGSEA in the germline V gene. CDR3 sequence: CSWVLRERWNEQFF. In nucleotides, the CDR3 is TGCAGCTGGGTTCTTCGGGAGCGCTGGAATGAGCAGTTCTTC.

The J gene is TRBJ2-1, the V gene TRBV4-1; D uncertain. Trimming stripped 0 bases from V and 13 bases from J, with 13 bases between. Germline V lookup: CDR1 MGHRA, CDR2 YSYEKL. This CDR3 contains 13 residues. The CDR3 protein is CASSQEPGPIQFF. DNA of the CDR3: TGCGCCAGCAGCCAAGAACCCGGACCAATACAGTTCTTC.

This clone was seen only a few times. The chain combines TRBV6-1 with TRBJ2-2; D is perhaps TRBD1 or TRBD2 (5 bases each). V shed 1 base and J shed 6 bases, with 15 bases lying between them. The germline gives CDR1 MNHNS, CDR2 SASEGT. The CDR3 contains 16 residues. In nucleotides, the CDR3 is TGTGCCAGCAGTGAAGAAGAGGGGAAAGGGGCCGGGGAGCTGTTTTTT. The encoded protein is CASSEEEGKGAGELFF.

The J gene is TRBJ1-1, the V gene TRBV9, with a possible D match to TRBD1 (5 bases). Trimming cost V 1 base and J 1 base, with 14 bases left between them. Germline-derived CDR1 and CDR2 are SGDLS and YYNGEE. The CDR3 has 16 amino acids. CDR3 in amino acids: CASSVSGIGGNTEAFF. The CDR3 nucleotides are TGTGCCAGCAGCGTAAGTGGAATTGGGGGGAACACTGAAGCTTTCTTT.